The 19 T cell receptor beta chains below come from one sample, sequenced in a study of control samples from healthy donors and cancer patients. The protocol was immunoSEQ multiplex PCR, while the TCRdb copy is restricted to in-frame clones and leaves out a portion. The data contain roughly 150,000 clones, nearly 95% of them seen just once; the ten biggest clones take up around 2.2%. Sequenced material: blood. Receptors originate from a man over 45 in good health.

This chain joins TRBV11-2 and TRBJ2-7; D not certain. The CDR3 extends over 16 amino acids. V shed 2 bases and J shed 1 base, with 15 bases lying between them. The germline gives CDR1 SGHAT, CDR2 FQNNGV. The CDR3: CASSLTDGFSSYEQYF. The CDR3 DNA sequence: TGTGCCAGCAGCTTAACGGACGGGTTCTCATCCTACGAGCAGTACTTC.

The DNA for the CDR3 is TGTGCCATCAGATTGAACACTGAAGCTTTCTTT. This gives the protein CAIRLNTEAFF. The genes are TRBV10-3 and TRBJ1-1; D remains unclear. CDR1 is ENHRY, CDR2 SYGVKD, per germline. V was clipped by 6 bases and J by 0 bases, with 2 bases between them. CDR3 length: 11 residues.

This sequence joins TRBV7-8 and TRBJ2-7; 10 nucleotides agree with TRBD2. CDR3 size: 15 residues. With V trimmed by 4 bases and J by 4 bases, 7 bases remained unmatched. Germline V lookup: CDR1 SGHVS, CDR2 FQNEAQ. This CDR3 is CASSSLAGVQYEQYF. DNA of the CDR3: TGTGCCAGCAGCTCCCTAGCGGGAGTACAGTACGAGCAGTACTTC.

The rearrangement links TRBV11-2 to TRBJ2-6, with D maybe TRBD1 (6 bases). Germline CDR1 is SGHAT and CDR2 is FQNNGV. Trimming removed 2 bases from V and 2 bases from J, with 13 bases in between. The CDR3 length is 17 residues. In nucleotides, the CDR3 is TGTGCCAGCAGCTTAAGGACGGCAGGGGCTGGGGCCAACGTCCTGACTTTC. Protein sequence: CASSLRTAGAGANVLTF.

The chain carries TRBV7-9 and TRBJ2-1; 12 positions agree with TRBD2. After removal of 2 bases from V and 15 bases from J, the junction contained 11 bases not matched to a gene. Germline CDR1 is SEHNR and CDR2 is FQNEAQ (reference sequence). This CDR3 has 15 amino acids. The CDR3 spells CASSLSVATSGSLFF. CDR3 nucleotide sequence: TGTGCCAGCAGCTTAAGCGTAGCGACTAGCGGGAGTCTGTTCTTC.

This chain joins TRBV4-2 and TRBJ2-1; D is ambiguous. Trimming removed 1 base from V and 5 bases from J, with 3 bases in between. This CDR3 contains 12 residues. Germline CDR1 reads LGHNA; CDR2 reads YNFKEQ. CDR3 residues: CASSQGDNEQFF. Written as DNA, the CDR3 is TGTGCCAGCAGCCAAGGGGACAATGAGCAGTTCTTC.

The chain has TRBV7-6 and TRBJ1-5; tentatively, D is TRBD1 (6 bases). Germline CDR1 SGHVS, CDR2 FNYEAQ. The CDR3 runs to 14 residues. Trimming took 5 bases from V and 3 from J, leaving 11 bases between them. CDR3 nucleotide sequence: TGTGCCAGCAGCAATCAGGGGAACAATCAGCCCCAGCATTTT. Protein sequence: CASSNQGNNQPQHF.

The V call is TRBV2, the J call TRBJ2-2; no clear D gene. V lost 5 bases and J 15 bases, leaving 13 bases between the germline ends. Germline CDR1 reads SNHLY; CDR2 reads FYNNEI. The CDR3 loop spans 11 amino acids. The CDR3 loop is CASSRTNLVFF. CDR3 nucleotide sequence: TGTGCCAGCAGTCGCACCAACTTGGTGTTTTTT.

CDR3 nucleotide sequence: TGTGCCAGCTTTAGGACGGACTACAATGAGCAGTTCTTC. Protein product: CASFRTDYNEQFF. This chain links TRBV28 with TRBJ2-1; unclear D gene. The CDR3 runs 13 residues. Trimming shortened V by 8 bases and J by 3 bases, and 11 bases separated the two germline ends. The germline gives CDR1 MDHEN, CDR2 SYDVKM.

The V and J genes are TRBV28 and TRBJ1-5, with a weak D call TRBD1 (6 bases). Trimming removed 6 bases from V and 5 bases from J, with 14 bases in between. The CDR3 contains 14 residues. Germline values: CDR1 MDHEN, CDR2 SYDVKM. In DNA, the CDR3 is TGTGCCAGCAGCGCCCCGGGACAACATCAGCCCCAGCATTTT. Protein sequence: CASSAPGQHQPQHF.

The CDR3 loop reads CASSSPGRVGNEQFF. Here the CDR3 DNA reads TGTGCCAGCAGCTCCCCTGGGAGGGTTGGGAATGAGCAGTTCTTC. This rearrangement joins TRBV7-9 to TRBJ2-1; TRBD2 aligns across 7 bases. This CDR3 comprises 15 residues. Germline V lookup: CDR1 SEHNR, CDR2 FQNEAQ (reference sequence). Losses at the gene ends were 4 bases for V and 7 bases for J; bases not matched to a gene: 10.

The genes are TRBV30 and TRBJ1-5, with D unresolved. CDR3 length equals 16 residues. The V gene's germline CDR1 is GTSNPN and CDR2 SVGIG (reference sequence). The germline V and J ends were trimmed by 0 bases and 0 bases, with 12 bases remaining between them. CDR3: CAWSVRRASSNQPQHF. In DNA, the CDR3 is TGTGCCTGGAGTGTACGACGAGCTTCTAGCAATCAGCCCCAGCATTTT.

This clone is a singleton in its sample. The rearrangement uses TRBV7-2 and TRBJ2-5; 9 nucleotides line up with TRBD2. Germline V gene lookup returns CDR1 SGHTA and CDR2 FQGNSA. The V and J ends lost 3 bases and 5 bases, in that order; junction bases with no gene match: 7. The length of the CDR3 is 15 residues. The CDR3 nucleotides read TGTGCCAGCAGCTTGGGACTAGCCGTCTTGGAGACCCAGTACTTC. This codes for CASSLGLAVLETQYF.

The chain joins TRBV28 to TRBJ1-5; D might be TRBD1 (6 bases). There are 12 residues in the CDR3. V dropped 6 bases and J dropped 6 bases, with 9 bases sitting between them. The V gene's germline CDR1 is MDHEN and CDR2 SYDVKM. CDR3 protein: CASRIGGQPQHF. DNA of the CDR3: TGTGCCAGCAGAATAGGGGGTCAGCCCCAGCATTTT.

The chain has TRBV10-1 and TRBJ2-1; TRBD2 agrees at 10 bases. This CDR3 is built from 15 residues. Germline values: CDR1 WNHNN, CDR2 SYGVQD (reference sequence). After removal of 3 bases from V and 7 bases from J, the junction contained 6 bases not matched to a gene. The CDR3 sequence: CASSELSSGSNEQFF. CDR3 nucleotide sequence: TGCGCCAGCAGTGAATTGTCTAGCGGGAGTAATGAGCAGTTCTTC.

This chain joins TRBV3-1 (or the pseudogene TRBV3-2) and TRBJ1-1; D is uncertain. The CDR3 runs 15 residues. V lost 1 base to trimming and J lost 6 bases, with 15 bases between them. Germline V gene data show CDR1 as LGHDT and CDR2 as YNNKEL (reference sequence). In nucleotides, the CDR3 is TGTGCCAGCAGCCAAGCGCACGGCTTGGGCGCTGAAGCTTTCTTT. Residues: CASSQAHGLGAEAFF.

The gene calls are TRBV29-1 and TRBJ2-2; the match to TRBD1 covers 7 bases. The CDR3 extends over 14 amino acids. J lost 0 bases, V lost 7 bases, and 5 bases had no gene match. CDR1 SQVTM and CDR2 ANQGSEA come from the germline V gene. CDR3 amino acids: CSARQGANTGELFF. CDR3 bases: TGCAGCGCCCGACAGGGAGCGAACACCGGGGAGCTGTTTTTT.

The genes are TRBV6-2 or TRBV6-3 and TRBJ2-1, with a possible D match to TRBD2 (6 bases). The CDR3 has 16 residues. Trimming pared 5 bases from V and 7 bases from J, leaving 21 bases between. Germline V gene sequence: CDR1 MNHEY, CDR2 SVGEGT. CDR3: CASSQRTGTWWNEQFF. Here the CDR3 DNA reads TGTGCCAGCAGTCAGAGGACCGGGACTTGGTGGAATGAGCAGTTCTTC.

The rearrangement links TRBV18 to TRBJ2-7, with no clear D. There are 13 residues in the CDR3. CDR1 is KGHSH, CDR2 LQKENI, per germline. V was cut by 0 bases and J by 3 bases, with 6 bases left in between. CDR3 amino acids: CASSPPGLYEQYF. DNA of the CDR3: TGTGCCAGCTCACCACCCGGCCTCTACGAGCAGTACTTC.